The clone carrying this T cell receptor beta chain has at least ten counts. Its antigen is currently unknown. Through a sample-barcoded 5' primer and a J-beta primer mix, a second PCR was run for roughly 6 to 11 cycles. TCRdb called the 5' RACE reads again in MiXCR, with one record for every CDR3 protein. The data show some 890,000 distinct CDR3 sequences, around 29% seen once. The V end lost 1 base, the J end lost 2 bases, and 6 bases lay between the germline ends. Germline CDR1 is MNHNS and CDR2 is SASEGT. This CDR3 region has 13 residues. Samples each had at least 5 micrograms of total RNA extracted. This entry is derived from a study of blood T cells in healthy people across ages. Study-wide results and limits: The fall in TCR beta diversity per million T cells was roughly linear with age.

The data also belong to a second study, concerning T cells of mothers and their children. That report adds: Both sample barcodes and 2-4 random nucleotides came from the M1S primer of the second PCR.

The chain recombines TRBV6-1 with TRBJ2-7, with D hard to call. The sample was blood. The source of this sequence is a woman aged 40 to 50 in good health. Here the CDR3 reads CASSEGPPYEQYF. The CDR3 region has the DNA TGTGCCAGCAGTGAAGGGCCACCCTACGAGCAGTACTTC.